The 7 T cell receptor beta chains below come from one sample, sequenced in a study of T cells after yellow fever vaccination. TCRdb reanalysed the 5' RACE reads using MiXCR and keeps one entry per CDR3 protein. This sample carries about 320,000 distinct CDR3 sequences, around 12% of them seen once, and the ten largest clones take 3% to 4%. The sample here was CD4+ T cells sorted from PBMCs, taken 15 days after the yellow fever booster vaccination. These receptors were collected from a man between 18 and 29 years old who received the YFV17D yellow fever vaccine.

This clonotype was picked up a small number of times. The rearrangement links TRBV6-5 to TRBJ1-3, with D uncertain. The CDR3 totals 13 residues. Germline V gene data show CDR1 as MNHEY and CDR2 as SVGAGI. Trimming shortened V by 2 bases and J by 9 bases, and 11 bases separated the two germline ends. The CDR3 bases are TGTGCCAGCAGTTACGAAGGATGGGGCACCATATATTTT. It encodes CASSYEGWGTIYF.

V and J are TRBV27 and TRBJ1-1; D uncertain. This CDR3 has 14 amino acids. CDR1 and CDR2 (germline): MNHEY, SMNVEV (reference sequence). Between the trimmed V and J ends, which lost 3 bases and 3 bases, there was a span of 11 bases. The CDR3 sequence: CASSLGTRYTEAFF. CDR3 sequence (DNA): TGTGCCAGCAGTTTGGGCACACGATACACTGAAGCTTTCTTT.

Ten or more counts support this clonotype. The chain is built from TRBV4-3 and TRBJ1-4, with D perhaps matching TRBD1 (5 bases). Germline-derived CDR1 and CDR2 are LGHNA and YSLEER. Trimming took off 1 base at V and 4 bases at J, with 10 bases between the two ends. This CDR3 has 15 residues. The CDR3 loop is CASSQGEGLNEKLFF. The CDR3 coding sequence is TGCGCCAGCAGCCAAGGCGAGGGGCTTAATGAAAAACTGTTTTTT.

This clonotype appeared many times. A junction end diverges from the germline sequence, so it may reflect a read error. This chain links TRBV5-1 with TRBJ1-6, with 8 bases matching TRBD1. The CDR3 extends over 15 amino acids. Per germline, CDR1 SGHRS and CDR2 YFSETQ. The CDR3 DNA reads TGTGCCAGCAGTTTAGGACAGGGCGCTAATTCACCCCTCCACTTT. Protein: CASSLGQGANSPLHF.

In DNA form, the CDR3 reads TGTGCCAGCAGTCGAGAATACGGGAATTCACCCCTCCACTTT. Its translation: CASSREYGNSPLHF. The gene calls are TRBV5-6 and TRBJ1-6; D gene unclear. CDR1 SGHDT and CDR2 YYEEEE come from the germline V gene. V lost 5 bases and J lost 7, with 13 bases in between. The CDR3 extends over 14 amino acids.

The chain is built from TRBV4-2 and TRBJ1-3; D is unclear. The CDR3 spans 15 residues. V was pared by 1 base and J by 0 bases, with 7 bases between. Per germline, CDR1 LGHNA and CDR2 YNFKEQ. The CDR3 DNA reads TGTGCCAGCAGCCAAGTCGGGGACTCTGGAAACACCATATATTTT. It translates to CASSQVGDSGNTIYF.

The chain uses TRBV2 and TRBJ2-2, with 8 bases lining up with TRBD1. Germline CDR1 and CDR2: SNHLY and FYNNEI. The CDR3 is 15 residues long. Trimming cost V 10 bases and J 0 bases; bases outside gene matches: 7. The CDR3: CATRTGRANTGELFF. The CDR3, as DNA: TGTGCCACCCGGACAGGGCGCGCGAACACCGGGGAGCTGTTTTTT.